These 27 T cell receptor beta chains share one sample of origin, sequenced in a study of T cell clones after liver transplantation. The repertoire was sequenced with immunoSEQ multiplex PCR; TCRdb's copy has only in-frame clones and lacks some. The sample consists of roughly 100,000 clones, under 90% of them appearing once. This specimen was CD4+ T cells from blood, taken about 50 months after liver transplant. The receptors here all came from a human patient who received a liver transplant. Some T cells may be supplied by the graft donor.

The chain is built from TRBV5-8 and TRBJ2-2; D not certain. V was shortened by 4 bases and J by 2 bases, with 15 bases between the two germline ends. This CDR3 is built from 16 residues. Germline V CDR1 and CDR2: SGHTS, YDEGEE. CDR3 bases: TGTGCCAGCAGCCGCCGGAACACCCCAAACACCGGGGAGCTGTTTTTT. As protein: CASSRRNTPNTGELFF.

The chain carries TRBV6-1 and TRBJ2-1, with D possibly matching TRBD1 (6 bases). The CDR3 covers 16 residues. Trimming removed 4 bases at V and 6 bases at J, with 19 bases between. Germline values: CDR1 MNHNS, CDR2 SASEGT. For the CDR3, the DNA is TGTGCCAGCAGTGTAAATGTCAGGGGCCCTCTCAATGAGCAGTTCTTC. Translated: CASSVNVRGPLNEQFF.

This chain joins TRBV4-1 and TRBJ2-1, with TRBD1 matching 9 bases. The junction had 8 bases not matched to a gene; V was cut back by 4 bases and J by 4 bases. Per germline, CDR1 MGHRA and CDR2 YSYEKL. This CDR3 region has 16 residues. For the CDR3, the DNA is TGCGCCAGCAGCCGGGGTATTGGACAGGGGTACAATGAGCAGTTCTTC. Its protein product is CASSRGIGQGYNEQFF.

The V and J genes are TRBV11-2 and TRBJ2-4, with D perhaps matching TRBD1 (7 bases). Germline CDR1 and CDR2: SGHAT and FQNNGV. The CDR3 is 17 amino acids. V lost 5 bases and J 1 base, leaving 18 bases between the germline ends. The CDR3 DNA follows: TGTGCCAGCAGCCCGACAGGGAGGTGGGGGGCCAAAAACATTCAGTACTTC. It encodes CASSPTGRWGAKNIQYF.

V usage is TRBV29-1 and J usage is TRBJ2-3, with D possibly TRBD2 on 6 matching bases. This CDR3 contains 15 residues. Trimming took 2 bases from V and 6 from J, leaving 18 bases between them. Germline CDR1 SQVTM, CDR2 ANQGSEA. This CDR3 is CSVETGLSGGDTQYF. The CDR3 nucleotides read TGCAGCGTTGAAACGGGACTCAGTGGCGGTGATACGCAGTATTTT.

CDR3 nucleotide sequence: TGTGCCAGTAGTATGGGGGGGAACACTGAAGCTTTCTTT. Translation gives CASSMGGNTEAFF. This chain links TRBV19 with TRBJ1-1, with a possible D match to TRBD1 (5 bases). Deletions cut 3 bases from V and 1 base from J, with 6 bases between. The CDR3 totals 13 residues. Per the germline V gene, CDR1 is LNHDA and CDR2 is SQIVND (reference sequence). The full variable domain, its missing parts supplied by reference TRBV19 and TRBJ1-1, is DGGITQSPKYLFRKEGQNVTLSCEQNLNHDAMYWYRQDPGQGLRLIYYSQIVNDFQKGDIAEGYSVSREKKESFPLTVTSAQKNPTAFYLCASSMGGNTEAFFGQGTRLTVV.

The chain links TRBV4-3 to TRBJ2-3; TRBD1 matches 8 bases. Germline V gives CDR1 LGHNA, CDR2 YSLEER. The ends lost 3 bases at V and 4 bases at J; junction bases unmatched: 9. This CDR3 is 16 amino acids long. The CDR3 DNA follows: TGCGCCAGCAGCCATAACAGGGGGGCCGTCGCAGATACGCAGTATTTT. Its protein is CASSHNRGAVADTQYF.

The genes are TRBV7-2 and TRBJ1-6, with D maybe TRBD1 (6 bases). The CDR3 has 15 residues. CDR1 and CDR2 from the germline V gene are SGHTA and FQGNSA. Deletions cut 6 bases from V and 7 bases from J, with 16 bases between. The CDR3 reads CASSPQGPGNSPLHF. CDR3 in DNA: TGTGCCAGCAGTCCTCAGGGGCCTGGGAATTCACCCCTCCACTTT. Full variable domain (rest looked up from reference TRBV7-2 and TRBJ1-6): GAGVSQSPSNKVTEKGKDVELRCDPISGHTALYWYRQSLGQGLEFLIYFQGNSAPDKSGLPSDRFSAERTGGSVSTLTIQRTQQEDSAVYLCASSPQGPGNSPLHFGNGTRLTVT.

The chain carries TRBV19 and TRBJ2-1, with 10 bases that match TRBD2. With 6 bases clipped from V and 8 bases from J, the junction kept 4 bases outside the gene matches. In germline, CDR1 is LNHDA, CDR2 SQIVND (reference sequence). The CDR3 length is 13 residues. CDR3 coding DNA: TGTGCCAGTAGGCTAGCGGGAGAGTATGAGCAGTTCTTC. Translated: CASRLAGEYEQFF.

This sequence joins TRBV9 and TRBJ1-3; D is ambiguous. The CDR3 spans 16 residues. CDR1 is SGDLS and CDR2 is YYNGEE in the germline V gene. V was trimmed by 1 base and J by 0 bases, leaving 11 bases between them. CDR3 DNA sequence: TGTGCCAGCAGCGTAACAGACGATTTCTCTGGAAACACCATATATTTT. It translates to CASSVTDDFSGNTIYF.

V gene TRBV2 combines with J gene TRBJ2-3; either TRBD1 or TRBD2 may supply D (5 bases each). The CDR3 has 14 residues. V was shortened by 7 bases and J by 0 bases, with 11 bases between the two germline ends. CDR1 and CDR2 (germline): SNHLY, FYNNEI. CDR3 amino acids: CASNRDGSTDTQYF. The CDR3 DNA is TGTGCCAGCAATAGGGACGGGAGCACAGATACGCAGTATTTT.

This clone was counted once. This rearrangement joins TRBV19 to TRBJ2-7, with 9 bases lining up with TRBD1. The ends lost 8 bases at V and 1 base at J; junction bases unmatched: 6. Germline assignment: CDR1 LNHDA and CDR2 SQIVND (reference sequence). This CDR3 comprises 14 residues. CDR3 in DNA: TGTGCCAGTGCCGGGACAGGGAATTCCTACGAGCAGTACTTC. Residues: CASAGTGNSYEQYF.

This chain joins TRBV27 and TRBJ1-1, with 7 bases matching TRBD1. V was clipped by 3 bases and J by 4 bases; unmatched bases: 11. The CDR3 has 16 residues. Germline CDR1 is MNHEY and CDR2 is SMNVEV (reference sequence). The CDR3 nucleotides read TGTGCCAGCAGTTTTGGGCAGGGGGAGGTCCGCACTGAAGCTTTCTTT. The encoded protein is CASSFGQGEVRTEAFF.

This chain joins TRBV18 and TRBJ1-1; tentative D call: TRBD1 (5 bases). V dropped 1 base and J dropped 2 bases, with 17 bases sitting between them. CDR3 length: 17 amino acids. Germline V gene lookup returns CDR1 KGHSH and CDR2 LQKENI. The CDR3, as DNA: TGTGCCAGCTCACCACTCGACGGGACCATTCGTAACACTGAAGCTTTCTTT. Translating it yields CASSPLDGTIRNTEAFF.

The chain couples TRBV27 to TRBJ2-3, with 7 nucleotides matching TRBD1. Losses at the gene ends were 5 bases for V and 4 bases for J; bases not matched to a gene: 12. The CDR3 runs 16 residues. Per germline, CDR1 MNHEY and CDR2 SMNVEV (reference sequence). This CDR3 is CASSPEGAQGADTQYF. The CDR3 nucleotides are TGTGCCAGCAGTCCCGAGGGGGCGCAAGGGGCAGATACGCAGTATTTT.

This clone was counted a single time. The CDR3 sequence is CASSTSTGAEAFF. The CDR3 nucleotides are TGTGCCAGTAGTACCTCCACAGGGGCTGAAGCTTTCTTT. The V gene is TRBV19, the J gene TRBJ1-1; 7 nucleotides align to TRBD1. Germline trimming cut 4 bases from V and 6 bases from J; bases unmatched to any gene: 5. This CDR3 is 13 amino acids long. CDR1 and CDR2 (germline): LNHDA, SQIVND (reference sequence). Supplemented by reference TRBV19 and TRBJ1-1, the full variable domain reads DGGITQSPKYLFRKEGQNVTLSCEQNLNHDAMYWYRQDPGQGLRLIYYSQIVNDFQKGDIAEGYSVSREKKESFPLTVTSAQKNPTAFYLCASSTSTGAEAFFGQGTRLTVV.

This sequence joins TRBV11-2 and TRBJ2-1, with 8 bases identical to TRBD2. Germline trimming cut 5 bases from V and 0 bases from J; bases unmatched to any gene: 3. Looked up from germline, CDR1 is SGHAT and CDR2 is FQNNGV. The CDR3 runs to 15 residues. CDR3 DNA: TGTGCCAGCAGCAGAAGCGGGAGCTCCTACAATGAGCAGTTCTTC. It is translated as CASSRSGSSYNEQFF.

The chain recombines TRBV13 with TRBJ1-1, with D possibly matching TRBD1 (5 bases). Trimming took 4 bases from V and 6 from J, leaving 21 bases between them. CDR1 PRHDT and CDR2 FYEKMQ come from the germline V gene (reference sequence). This CDR3 has 16 residues. The CDR3 nucleotides are TGTGCCAGCAGCTCCCCCACCCACGGGGGAATTTCTGAAGCTTTCTTT. Its translation is CASSSPTHGGISEAFF.

The V and J genes are TRBV28 and TRBJ1-2; D possibly corresponds to TRBD1 (5 bases). Trimming took 3 bases from V and 7 from J, leaving 9 bases between them. Germline CDR1 MDHEN, CDR2 SYDVKM. The CDR3 contains 12 residues. In DNA form, the CDR3 reads TGTGCCAGCAGTTTTGGGGGAAGTGGCTACACCTTC. Translation gives CASSFGGSGYTF.

This chain joins TRBV27 and TRBJ2-7, with 7 bases aligning to TRBD1. This CDR3 has 17 amino acids. The V gene's germline CDR1 is MNHEY and CDR2 SMNVEV (reference sequence). The trim removed 3 bases at V and 1 base at J, leaving 12 bases unmatched. The CDR3 region is CASSFRPPGTASYEQYF. As DNA, the CDR3 is TGTGCCAGCAGTTTCCGTCCCCCCGGGACAGCTTCCTACGAGCAGTACTTC.

This chain links TRBV6-5 with TRBJ1-5; unclear D gene. The germline V gene has CDR1 MNHEY and CDR2 SVGAGI. Trimming took off 4 bases at V and 3 bases at J, with 16 bases between the two ends. This CDR3 contains 16 residues. The CDR3 DNA reads as TGTGCCAGCAGTTCCTTAGGAGGTGGTGACAATCAGCCCCAGCATTTT. It yields the protein CASSSLGGGDNQPQHF.

This clone was seen a handful of times. The chain recombines TRBV15 with TRBJ1-1, with a possible D match to TRBD1 (6 bases). CDR3 length: 15 residues. Germline CDR1 and CDR2: LNHNV and YYDKDF (reference sequence). Deletions cut 1 base from V and 3 bases from J, with 12 bases between. For the CDR3, the DNA is TGTGCCACCAGCAGAGGTTCCGGGGGCTACACTGAAGCTTTCTTT. It yields the protein CATSRGSGGYTEAFF. Using reference TRBV15 and TRBJ1-1 for the parts outside the CDR3, the full variable domain is DAMVIQNPRYQVTQFGKPVTLSCSQTLNHNVMYWYQQKSSQAPKLLFHYYDKDFNNEADTPDNFQSRRPNTSFCFLDIRSPGLGDTAMYLCATSRGSGGYTEAFFGQGTRLTVV.

The chain employs TRBV5-1 and TRBJ2-3, with D possibly being TRBD2 (5 bases). The germline CDR1 and CDR2 sequences are SGHRS and YFSETQ. V gave up 2 bases and J gave up 1 base, with 8 bases separating them. The CDR3 is 14 amino acids. CDR3 region: CASSFSAGTDTQYF. CDR3 in DNA: TGCGCCAGCAGCTTTAGCGCAGGCACAGATACGCAGTATTTT.

This rearrangement joins TRBV7-2 to TRBJ1-2; TRBD1 aligns across 11 bases. Germline CDR1 is SGHTA and CDR2 is FQGNSA. This CDR3 comprises 15 residues. V trimming: 6 bases; J trimming: 13 bases; junction bases outside the gene matches: 16. The CDR3 nucleotides read TGTGCCAGCAGTAACCGGGACAGGGGGTCTCTCGGAGGCACCTTC. Its protein product is CASSNRDRGSLGGTF.

As for this clone: Other nucleotide sequences in the sample specify the same CDR3. The chain is built from TRBV5-1 and TRBJ1-2; D gene unclear. The CDR3 has 12 residues. Per germline, CDR1 SGHRS and CDR2 YFSETQ. Trimming removed 0 bases from V and 4 bases from J, with 4 bases in between. The CDR3 sequence: CASSLEGYGYTF. The DNA of the CDR3 is TGCGCCAGCAGCTTGGAGGGCTATGGCTACACCTTC.

The chain links TRBV5-1 to TRBJ1-2; no firm D call. The CDR3 is 13 amino acids. V was cut by 0 bases and J by 4 bases, with 7 bases left in between. Germline lookup yields CDR1 SGHRS and CDR2 YFSETQ. The CDR3 DNA is TGCGCCAGCAGCTTGGGCGTCCTCTATGGCTACACCTTC. Residues: CASSLGVLYGYTF.

The chain uses TRBV4-1 and TRBJ1-1, with 7 bases lining up with TRBD1. From germline, CDR1 is MGHRA and CDR2 YSYEKL. The CDR3 loop spans 15 amino acids. The V segment lost 4 bases and the J segment 3 bases; nucleotides outside the gene matches: 8. DNA of the CDR3: TGCGCCAGCAGCCTTCAGGGGGGATTGGACACTGAAGCTTTCTTT. This sequence encodes CASSLQGGLDTEAFF.